Below, 20 T cell receptor beta chains from the same sample are listed, as sequenced in a study of tumor-infiltrating lymphocytes in primary liver carcinoma. TCR beta cDNA was reverse-transcribed from 500 to 550 ng of total RNA. The reaction used a constant-region primer and ProtoScript II reverse transcriptase. What produced the TCR beta libraries was three nested multiplex PCR rounds using slightly modified ARM-PCR. TRBV1-TRBV30 forward primers and a C-beta reverse primer were used in the first two PCR rounds, which each ran for about 9 cycles. TCRdb fed the multiplex PCR reads into MiXCR, producing one record per CDR3 protein. The top ten clones hold about a tenth of a sample with about 120,000 distinct CDR3 sequences, about 68% of them seen once. Unsorted bulk tissue (roughly 20-34 mg) underwent RNA and DNA co-extraction. Material: liver tumor tissue from sampling region 1. Subset in this sample: tumor region T1, superior pole. The receptor source for this set is a woman aged 55-69 years with primary liver carcinoma and hepatitis B virus infection.

The chain uses TRBV5-1 and TRBJ2-3; the D is unclear. Germline V gene lookup returns CDR1 SGHRS and CDR2 YFSETQ. The length of the CDR3 is 14 residues. V lost 1 base and J lost 3, with 9 bases in between. The CDR3 DNA reads TGCGCCAGCAGCTTGTGTCGGGTGACAGATACGCAGTATTTT. As protein: CASSLCRVTDTQYF.

This clonotype showed up just a few times. A read error is possible here, since a much larger clone lies one base away. The CDR3 loop reads CASSSSRRENEQFF. The CDR3 DNA reads TGTGCCAGCAGTTCCTCTAGGAGGGAGAATGAGCAGTTCTTC. The rearrangement joins TRBV12-3 or TRBV12-4 to TRBJ2-1, with TRBD2 as a possible D gene (6 bases). The V and J ends lost 4 bases and 7 bases respectively, with 14 bases between them. The CDR3 extends over 14 amino acids.

The chain couples TRBV27 to TRBJ2-7, with no clear D. Germline lookup yields CDR1 MNHEY and CDR2 SMNVEV (reference sequence). Trimming took off 5 bases at V and 7 bases at J, with 27 bases between the two ends. This CDR3 has 17 residues. For the CDR3, the DNA is TGTGCCAGCAGTCGCTTAGGGCGAGGTGAAGGGTCTAGGGAGCAGTACTTC. This sequence encodes CASSRLGRGEGSREQYF.

Points on this clonotype: An end of the junction does not agree with germline; a read error may underlie this. This sequence joins TRBV11-3 and TRBJ2-2, with a weak D call TRBD2 (5 bases). Per the germline V gene, CDR1 is SGHNT and CDR2 is YENEEA. This CDR3 is built from 16 residues. CDR3 sequence: CASSFWTYANTGELLF. The CDR3 nucleotides are TGTGCAAGCAGCTTTTGGACTTACGCGAACACCGGGGAGCTGCTTTTT. Filled out from reference TRBV11-3 and TRBJ2-2, the complete variable domain reads EAGVVQSPRYKIIEKKQPVAFWCNPISGHNTLYWYLQNLGQGPELLIRYENEEAVDDSQLPKDRFSAERLKGVDSTLKIQPAELGDSAVYLCASSFWTYANTGELLFGEGSRLTVL.

Worth noting for this clonotype: Since a much larger clone is just one base distant, this may be a read error. This chain joins TRBV7-9 and TRBJ2-3; weak D call: TRBD1 (5 bases). This CDR3 has 15 amino acids. From germline, CDR1 is SEHNR and CDR2 FQNEAQ (reference sequence). V lost 5 bases to trimming and J lost 7 bases, with 19 bases between them. CDR3 bases: TGTGCCAGCAGCATCCCCTTAGGGGTCGATTATACGCAGTATTTT. The encoded protein is CASSIPLGVDYTQYF.

To note about this clonotype: Given the absence of the conserved phenylalanine or tryptophan at the CDR3 end, a read error is likely. This chain uses TRBV5-1 with TRBJ2-3; TRBD2 aligns across 10 bases. The germline V gene encodes CDR1 SGHRS and CDR2 YFSETQ. The CDR3 spans 15 residues. For the CDR3, the DNA is TGCGCCAACAGCTTGGCTAGCGGGAGCGCAGATACGCAGTATTCT. It codes for CANSLASGSADTQYS.

Regarding this clonotype: As the CDR3 is not closed by the conserved phenylalanine or tryptophan, this likely results from a read error. It is unclear where the CDR3 begins or ends on the DNA, so no DNA is shown, and the CDR3 is as TCRdb lists it. The chain carries TRBV12-3 or TRBV12-4 and TRBJ1-5; no DNA check was done on the table's D call, TRBD1. The CDR3 totals 13 residues, both ends included. The CDR3: CASRTGDNRPRHL.

Details on this clonotype: An end of the junction differs from the germline gene, which may be a read error. The V and J genes are TRBV11-2 and TRBJ2-3; 7 bases line up with TRBD1. There are 14 residues in the CDR3. Germline CDR1 is SGHAT and CDR2 is FQNNGV. CDR3 nucleotide sequence: TGTGCCAGCAACTTAGACAGGGAGATCAGTACGCAGTATTTT. It specifies CASNLDREISTQYF.

Notes on this clonotype: At one of its ends the junction is not consistent with the germline gene, which may arise from a read error. V is TRBV2 and J is TRBJ2-7; D perhaps matches TRBD1 (6 bases). CDR3 size: 13 residues. Germline-derived CDR1 and CDR2 are SNHLY and FYNNEI. CDR3 sequence: CAISGTGMYEQYF. For the CDR3, the DNA is TGTGCCATCAGTGGAACAGGGATGTACGAGCAGTACTTC. The full variable domain, in which reference TRBV2 and TRBJ2-7 provide the parts outside the CDR3, is EPEVTQTPSHQVTQMGQEVILRCVPISNHLYFYWYRQILGQKVEFLVSFYNNEISEKSEIFDDQFSVERPDGSNFTLKIRSTKLEDSAMYFCAISGTGMYEQYFGPGTRLTVT.

A remark on this clonotype: The junction differs from germline at one of its ends, possibly a read error. The V call is TRBV4-2, the J call TRBJ1-5, with D possibly being TRBD1 (5 bases). The CDR3 extends over 15 amino acids. CDR1 is LGHNA and CDR2 is YNFKEQ in the germline V gene. The CDR3 DNA reads as TGTTCCAGCAGCCAAGCGATGGGGCTAAGTCAGCCCCAGCATTTT. The encoded protein is CSSSQAMGLSQPQHF.

Regarding this clonotype: This clone may be a read error of a much larger clone one base away. The rearrangement uses TRBV14 and TRBJ2-3; perhaps D is TRBD1 or TRBD2 (5 bases each). CDR1 SGHDN and CDR2 FVKESK come from the germline V gene. The CDR3 is 15 amino acids. The CDR3 DNA is TGTACCAGCAGCCAAGAATGGGGGAGAACAGATACGCAGTATTTT. This encodes CTSSQEWGRTDTQYF.

To note about this clonotype: Germline is not matched at one junction end, which may reflect a read error. The CDR3 loop reads CASNLGTGPNQSQHF. CDR3 DNA: TGTGCCAGCAACTTAGGGACAGGTCCGAATCAGTCCCAGCATTTT. The chain combines TRBV11-2 with TRBJ1-5, with 8 bases that match TRBD1. CDR3 length: 15 residues. CDR1 is SGHAT and CDR2 is FQNNGV in the germline V gene.

The V and J genes are TRBV20-1 and TRBJ2-7, with TRBD2 matching 10 bases. The germline V gene encodes CDR1 DFQATT and CDR2 SNEGSKA (reference sequence). V lost 3 bases, J lost 3 bases, and 5 bases stayed unmatched. The CDR3 has 14 residues. CDR3 nucleotide sequence: TGCAGTGCTAGCCCACCTAGCGGGGGCTACGAGCAGTACTTC. This encodes CSASPPSGGYEQYF.

On this clonotype: The CDR3 does not end in the conserved phenylalanine or tryptophan, so this is likely a read error. The chain employs TRBV4-1 and TRBJ2-3; 7 bases agree with TRBD2. Germline loops: CDR1 MGHRA, CDR2 YSYEKL. CDR3 length: 15 residues. After removal of 7 bases from V and 0 bases from J, the junction contained 7 bases not matched to a gene. The CDR3 DNA sequence: TGCGCCAGCAACCAGGGACTACTAAGCACAGATACGCAGTATCTT. It codes for CASNQGLLSTDTQYL.

This clonotype showed up many times. The rearrangement uses TRBV12-3 or TRBV12-4 and TRBJ2-5; D gene ambiguous. This CDR3 has 13 residues. V lost 3 bases and J 5 bases, leaving 10 bases between the germline ends. The CDR3 loop is CASSFNLGETQYF. The CDR3 DNA follows: TGTGCCAGCAGTTTTAACTTGGGTGAGACCCAGTACTTC.

The table lists this clonotype with a few counts. The chain uses TRBV30 and TRBJ1-1; D remains ambiguous. The CDR3 runs to 11 residues. Per the germline V gene, CDR1 is GTSNPN and CDR2 is SVGIG (reference sequence). Trimming left V 5 bases short and J 5 bases short, with 9 bases between. As DNA, the CDR3 is TGTGCCTGGGCAAGAAGGACTGAAGCTTTCTTT. As protein: CAWARRTEAFF.

Note on this clonotype: The junction departs from the called germline gene at one end, perhaps through a read error. The chain is built from TRBV29-1 and TRBJ2-3; 7 nucleotides agree with TRBD2. The CDR3 is 15 amino acids. Germline V gene sequence: CDR1 SQVTM, CDR2 ANQGSEA. CDR3 residues: CSAKGGAGPTDTQYF. The CDR3 DNA reads TGCAGCGCTAAGGGAGGGGCGGGACCCACAGATACACAGTATTTT.

Remarks on this clonotype: A much larger clone lies a single base off, so this may be a read error. The chain employs TRBV29-1 and TRBJ2-1; the D gene is possibly TRBD2 (6 bases). Between the trimmed V and J ends, which lost 6 bases and 9 bases, there was a span of 12 bases. Germline V gene lookup returns CDR1 SQVTM and CDR2 ANQGSEA. This CDR3 contains 11 residues. DNA of the CDR3: TGCAGCGTGGGCCGGCGGGGTGAGCAGTTCTTC. Translated: CSVGRRGEQFF.

This clonotype was seen a few times. Since a much larger clone is just one base distant, this may be a read error. Because it lacks the conserved phenylalanine or tryptophan at the end, this CDR3 is likely a read error. This chain links TRBV29-1 with TRBJ1-1; D is unresolved. Trimming pared 4 bases from V and 8 bases from J, leaving 11 bases between. There are 11 residues in the CDR3. Germline V gives CDR1 SQVTM, CDR2 ANQGSEA. CDR3: CSVAGPLEAFS. The CDR3 DNA reads as TGCAGCGTTGCAGGCCCGCTCGAAGCTTTCTCT.

On this clonotype: One junction end disagrees with the germline gene, perhaps due to a read error. The chain is built from TRBV4-1 and TRBJ2-4; D perhaps matches TRBD2 (5 bases). Looked up from germline, CDR1 is MGHRA and CDR2 is YSYEKL. The CDR3 totals 16 residues. CDR3 region: CVSSQEQTIAKNIKYF. The CDR3 bases are TGCGTCAGCAGCCAAGAACAGACTATAGCCAAAAACATTAAGTACTTC.